These 24 T cell receptor beta chains were sequenced from one sample in a study of T-cell memory formation after mild COVID-19. TCRdb used MiXCR to reprocess the 5' RACE reads, holding one entry per CDR3 protein. In the table there are roughly 610,000 distinct CDR3 sequences, 15% to 20% of which are singletons. The sequenced material came from PBMCs or a T cell subset sorted from them (not recorded which). These receptors all stem from an adult woman who had mild COVID-19 (a few samples of this study predate the infection). Cell type and time point are not known.

V usage is TRBV2 and J usage is TRBJ2-7; 10 nucleotides agree with TRBD2. Germline CDR1 is SNHLY and CDR2 is FYNNEI. The CDR3 runs to 13 residues. CDR3 amino acids: CGQASGSSYEQYF. The CDR3 coding sequence is TGTGGACAGGCTAGCGGGAGTTCCTACGAGCAGTACTTC.

This clonotype was recorded only once. This rearrangement joins TRBV5-6 to TRBJ2-7, with 7 bases matching TRBD1. CDR3 size: 13 residues. Unmatched junction bases numbered 10, after V lost 6 bases and J lost 7 bases. CDR1 is SGHDT and CDR2 is YYEEEE in the germline V gene. CDR3 residues: CASIRTGDLEQYF. The DNA of the CDR3 is TGTGCCAGCATAAGGACAGGAGACTTGGAGCAGTACTTC. The variable domain in full, completed from reference TRBV5-6 and TRBJ2-7, reads DAGVTQSPTHLIKTRGQQVTLRCSPKSGHDTVSWYQQALGQGPQFIFQYYEEEERQRGNFPDRFSGHQFPNYSSELNVNALLLGDSALYLCASIRTGDLEQYFGPGTRLTVT.

The V and J genes are TRBV24-1 and TRBJ2-3; 11 bases fit TRBD2. The junction had 7 bases not matched to a gene; V was cut back by 4 bases and J by 2 bases. The CDR3 length is 17 residues. Germline-derived CDR1 and CDR2 are KGHDR and SFDVKD. The CDR3 DNA is TGTGCCACCAGTGAAGGGACTAGCGGATCCTTCACAGATACGCAGTATTTT. It translates to CATSEGTSGSFTDTQYF.

Only a few counts were recorded for this clonotype. The chain couples TRBV6-5 to TRBJ2-7, with D perhaps TRBD2 (6 bases). V was shortened by 6 bases and J by 3 bases, with 12 bases between the two germline ends. CDR1 MNHEY and CDR2 SVGAGI come from the germline V gene. This CDR3 has 13 residues. Written as DNA, the CDR3 is TGTGCCAGCAGCGGGGGATTGGGCTACGAGCAGTACTTC. Amino acids: CASSGGLGYEQYF.

This rearrangement joins TRBV27 to TRBJ2-2; D gene ambiguous. V lost 7 bases and J lost 5, with 11 bases in between. This CDR3 comprises 13 residues. CDR1 and CDR2 (germline): MNHEY, SMNVEV (reference sequence). The chain's CDR3 is CASTSIGTGELFF. The CDR3 nucleotides are TGTGCCAGCACCTCCATCGGGACCGGGGAGCTGTTTTTT.

This clonotype came up a few times. V gene TRBV4-1 combines with J gene TRBJ2-4; no firm D call. CDR1 is MGHRA, CDR2 YSYEKL, per germline. CDR3 length: 15 amino acids. V was cut by 0 bases and J by 1 base, with 7 bases left in between. This chain's CDR3 is CASSQDRPAKNIQYF. CDR3 coding DNA: TGCGCCAGCAGCCAAGATAGACCGGCCAAAAACATTCAGTACTTC.

This clonotype was seen a few times. This chain uses TRBV9 with TRBJ2-5; 10 bases map to TRBD2. Germline V gene data show CDR1 as SGDLS and CDR2 as YYNGEE. This CDR3 has 18 residues. Trimming took 3 bases from V and 5 from J; bases not matched to a gene: 16. CDR3 nucleotide sequence: TGTGCCAGCAGCGATAGGACTAGCGGCCCCAGAGAGTGGGAGACCCAGTACTTC. Translating it yields CASSDRTSGPREWETQYF.

The CDR3 here is CASSPVRGITGELFF. CDR3 sequence (DNA): TGTGCCAGCAGCCCAGTAAGGGGGATCACCGGGGAGCTGTTTTTT. The V gene is TRBV7-6, the J gene TRBJ2-2; TRBD1 is a possible D gene (6 bases). This CDR3 spans 15 amino acids. With 5 bases removed from V and 4 bases from J, the gap between germline ends came to 14 bases. Germline V gene lookup returns CDR1 SGHVS and CDR2 FNYEAQ.

The table lists this clonotype with a few counts. For the CDR3, the DNA is TGTGCCAGCAGCTTATCCCCGGGAAGCGGCACTGAAGCTTTCTTT. Translating it yields CASSLSPGSGTEAFF. The rearrangement joins TRBV7-3 to TRBJ1-1; D not certain. The V gene's germline CDR1 is SGHTA and CDR2 FQGTGA. This CDR3 region has 15 residues. V was shortened by 2 bases and J by 4 bases, with 14 bases between the two germline ends.

The chain links TRBV20-1 to TRBJ1-5, with 10 bases fitting TRBD1. The V gene's germline CDR1 is DFQATT and CDR2 SNEGSKA (reference sequence). This CDR3 has 14 residues. V lost 2 bases and J lost 7; bases outside the gene matches: 5. The CDR3 protein is CSARSGQGLQPQHF. CDR3 coding DNA: TGCAGTGCTAGATCGGGACAGGGGTTGCAGCCCCAGCATTTT.

The V call is TRBV9, the J call TRBJ2-7; D gene uncertain. V was clipped by 2 bases and J by 5 bases, with 14 bases between them. Germline CDR1 SGDLS, CDR2 YYNGEE. There are 14 residues in the CDR3. The CDR3 loop reads CASSVAPRQDEQYF. CDR3 nucleotides: TGTGCCAGCAGCGTCGCCCCCCGTCAGGACGAGCAGTACTTC.

This clonotype was seen a few times. The chain uses TRBV24-1 and TRBJ2-2, with 7 positions matching TRBD1. Germline V CDR1 and CDR2: KGHDR, SFDVKD. The ends lost 3 bases at V and 3 bases at J; junction bases unmatched: 6. The CDR3 sequence is 16 residues long. The CDR3 coding sequence is TGTGCCACCAGTGATCTGGGACAGCTGGACACCGGGGAGCTGTTTTTT. This encodes CATSDLGQLDTGELFF.

This chain uses TRBV11-2 with TRBJ1-1; no reliable D call. Germline-derived CDR1 and CDR2 are SGHAT and FQNNGV. The ends were cut back, 1 base at V and 8 bases at J, with 14 bases in the middle. There are 14 residues in the CDR3. Here the CDR3 reads CASSLGGGSLEAFF. The CDR3 DNA reads TGTGCCAGCAGCTTAGGGGGAGGCAGCCTAGAAGCTTTCTTT.

The J gene is TRBJ2-5, the V gene TRBV2, with no clear D. The CDR3 has 12 amino acids. Between the trimmed V and J ends, which lost 4 bases and 5 bases, there was a span of 8 bases. Germline V gene sequence: CDR1 SNHLY, CDR2 FYNNEI. CDR3 bases: TGTGCCAGCAGTGGCGGATCGGAGACCCAGTACTTC. Translating it yields CASSGGSETQYF.

This clonotype was found a few times. This chain connects TRBV7-9 to TRBJ1-2; 9 nucleotides line up with TRBD1. Germline CDR1 reads SEHNR; CDR2 reads FQNEAQ (reference sequence). V was pared by 5 bases and J by 8 bases, with 12 bases of the junction left unmatched. CDR3 size: 15 residues. The CDR3, as DNA: TGTGCCAGCAGCCTATCCACCTGGACAGGGGACGGCTACACCTTC. Protein: CASSLSTWTGDGYTF. Drawing the rest from reference TRBV7-9 and TRBJ1-2, the complete variable domain is DTGVSQNPRHKITKRGQNVTFRCDPISEHNRLYWYRQTLGQGPEFLTYFQNEAQLEKSRLLSDRFSAERPKGSFSTLEIQRTEQGDSAMYLCASSLSTWTGDGYTFGSGTRLTVV.

The V call is TRBV29-1, the J call TRBJ2-7, with D tentatively TRBD1 or TRBD2 (5 bases each). The V gene's germline CDR1 is SQVTM and CDR2 ANQGSEA. V was clipped by 5 bases and J by 0 bases, with 17 bases between them. CDR3 length: 15 amino acids. CDR3 loop: CSVYVTGTASYEQYF. The DNA of the CDR3 is TGCAGCGTTTACGTAACCGGGACGGCCTCCTACGAGCAGTACTTC.

The rearrangement uses TRBV7-9 and TRBJ2-7; 10 nucleotides agree with TRBD1. V was pared by 5 bases and J by 4 bases, with 5 bases of the junction left unmatched. The length of the CDR3 is 14 residues. Germline V lookup: CDR1 SEHNR, CDR2 FQNEAQ (reference sequence). In DNA, the CDR3 is TGTGCCAGCAGCATCGGGACAGGGGAGTACGAGCAGTACTTC. As protein: CASSIGTGEYEQYF.

The gene calls are TRBV12-3 or TRBV12-4 and TRBJ1-5; D is unclear. There are 14 residues in the CDR3. The V end was cut by 7 bases, the J end by 0 bases, with 10 bases between. The CDR3 is CASTPGVSNQPQHF. The CDR3 nucleotides are TGTGCCAGCACCCCCGGTGTTAGCAATCAGCCCCAGCATTTT.

This chain joins TRBV6-2 or TRBV6-3 and TRBJ2-1, with 7 nucleotides matching TRBD2. Per the germline V gene, CDR1 is MNHEY and CDR2 is SVGEGT. V lost 2 bases, J lost 0 bases, and 7 bases stayed unmatched. The CDR3 is 17 amino acids. Here the CDR3 reads CASSYEVGGTSYNEQFF. The DNA of the CDR3 is TGTGCCAGCAGTTACGAGGTGGGGGGGACCTCCTACAATGAGCAGTTCTTC.

This clonotype has a handful of counts. The gene calls are TRBV6-5 and TRBJ1-6, with 7 nucleotides matching TRBD1. The CDR3 has 15 amino acids. Trimming removed 2 bases from V and 7 bases from J; junction bases left unmatched: 5. From germline, CDR1 is MNHEY and CDR2 SVGAGI. Here the CDR3 reads CASSYMQGVNSPLHF. For the CDR3, the DNA is TGTGCCAGCAGTTACATGCAGGGGGTGAATTCACCCCTCCACTTT.

This sequence joins TRBV7-2 and TRBJ2-7; 11 nucleotides line up with TRBD1. The V segment lost 4 bases and the J segment 3 bases; nucleotides outside the gene matches: 5. Per the germline V gene, CDR1 is SGHTA and CDR2 is FQGNSA. CDR3 size: 15 residues. CDR3 in amino acids: CASSSPDRGHYEQYF. For the CDR3, the DNA is TGTGCCAGCAGCTCACCGGACAGGGGGCACTACGAGCAGTACTTC.

This clonotype was observed a few times. The chain uses TRBV13 and TRBJ2-4; 8 bases fit TRBD2. Trimming removed 1 base from V and 9 bases from J; junction bases left unmatched: 5. The germline V gene encodes CDR1 PRHDT and CDR2 FYEKMQ (reference sequence). The CDR3 is made up of 14 amino acids. The CDR3 nucleotides are TGTGCCAGCAGCTTAGCGGGGGGGCAACCCATTCAGTACTTC. Its protein product is CASSLAGGQPIQYF.

This clonotype was recorded a few times. The rearrangement joins TRBV5-6 to TRBJ2-7, with 8 positions matching TRBD2. Trimming removed 0 bases from V and 0 bases from J; junction bases left unmatched: 11. This CDR3 is built from 18 residues. Germline values: CDR1 SGHDT, CDR2 YYEEEE. The CDR3 DNA reads as TGTGCCAGCAGCTTGGTGATCGGGACTAGGCAAATCTCCTACGAGCAGTACTTC. Translation: CASSLVIGTRQISYEQYF.

The J gene is TRBJ1-2, the V gene TRBV7-9, with D uncertain. V was cut by 4 bases and J by 5 bases, with 14 bases left in between. Germline-derived CDR1 and CDR2 are SEHNR and FQNEAQ (reference sequence). The CDR3 sequence is 14 residues long. The CDR3 coding sequence is TGTGCCAGCAGCTCCACGACCTTGGGGTATGGCTACACCTTC. Amino acids: CASSSTTLGYGYTF.